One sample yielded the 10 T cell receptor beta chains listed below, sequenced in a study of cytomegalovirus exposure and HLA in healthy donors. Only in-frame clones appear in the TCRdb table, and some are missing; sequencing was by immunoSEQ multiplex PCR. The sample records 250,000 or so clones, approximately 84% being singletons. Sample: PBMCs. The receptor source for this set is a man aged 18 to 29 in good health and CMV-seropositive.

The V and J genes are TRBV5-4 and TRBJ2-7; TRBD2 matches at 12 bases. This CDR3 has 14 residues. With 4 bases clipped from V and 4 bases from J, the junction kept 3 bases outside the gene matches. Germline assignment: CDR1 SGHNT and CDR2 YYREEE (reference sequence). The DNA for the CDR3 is TGTGCCAGCAGCCCGGGGACTAGCGGGTACGAGCAGTACTTC. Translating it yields CASSPGTSGYEQYF. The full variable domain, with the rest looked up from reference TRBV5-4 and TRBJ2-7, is ETGVTQSPTHLIKTRGQQVTLRCSSQSGHNTVSWYQQALGQGPQFIFQYYREEENGRGNFPPRFSGLQFPNYSSELNVNALELDDSALYLCASSPGTSGYEQYFGPGTRLTVT.

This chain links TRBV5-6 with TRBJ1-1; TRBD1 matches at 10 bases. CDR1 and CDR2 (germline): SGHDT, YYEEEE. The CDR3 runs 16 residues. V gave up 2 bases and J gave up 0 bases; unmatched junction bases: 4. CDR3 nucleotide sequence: TGTGCCAGCAGCTTAGACAGGGGGCGAATGAACACTGAAGCTTTCTTT. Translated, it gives CASSLDRGRMNTEAFF.

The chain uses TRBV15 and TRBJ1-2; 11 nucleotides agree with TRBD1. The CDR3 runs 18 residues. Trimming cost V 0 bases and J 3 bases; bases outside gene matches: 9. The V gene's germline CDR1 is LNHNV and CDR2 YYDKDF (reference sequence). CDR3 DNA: TGTGCCACCAGCAGAGAAAATAGGGGACAGGGGGGTTACTATGGCTACACCTTC. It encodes CATSRENRGQGGYYGYTF. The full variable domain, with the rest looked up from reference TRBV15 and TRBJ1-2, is DAMVIQNPRYQVTQFGKPVTLSCSQTLNHNVMYWYQQKSSQAPKLLFHYYDKDFNNEADTPDNFQSRRPNTSFCFLDIRSPGLGDTAMYLCATSRENRGQGGYYGYTFGSGTRLTVV.

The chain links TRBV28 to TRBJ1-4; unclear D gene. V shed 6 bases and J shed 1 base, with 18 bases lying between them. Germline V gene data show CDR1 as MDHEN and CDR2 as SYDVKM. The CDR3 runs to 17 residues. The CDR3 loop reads CASSRHYISGTNEKLFF. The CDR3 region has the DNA TGTGCCAGCAGCCGACATTATATTAGTGGAACTAATGAAAAACTGTTTTTT.

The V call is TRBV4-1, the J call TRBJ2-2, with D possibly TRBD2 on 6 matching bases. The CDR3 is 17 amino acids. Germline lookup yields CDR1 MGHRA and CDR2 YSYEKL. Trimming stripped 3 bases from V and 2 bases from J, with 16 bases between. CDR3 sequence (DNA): TGCGCCAGCAGCCATGGGAAACTAGCAGTTAACACCGGGGAGCTGTTTTTT. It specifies CASSHGKLAVNTGELFF.

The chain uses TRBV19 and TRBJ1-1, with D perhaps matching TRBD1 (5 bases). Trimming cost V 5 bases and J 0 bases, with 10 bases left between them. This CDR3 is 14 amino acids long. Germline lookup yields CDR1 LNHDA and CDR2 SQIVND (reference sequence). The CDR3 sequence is CASSVGTVNTEAFF. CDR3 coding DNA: TGTGCCAGTAGTGTCGGGACTGTGAACACTGAAGCTTTCTTT.

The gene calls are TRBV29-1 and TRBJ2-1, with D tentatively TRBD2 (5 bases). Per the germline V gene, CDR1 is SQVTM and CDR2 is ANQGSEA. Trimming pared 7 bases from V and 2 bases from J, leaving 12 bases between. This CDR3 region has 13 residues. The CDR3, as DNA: TGCAGCGCCCGCCGAGGGACCTACAATGAGCAGTTCTTC. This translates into CSARRGTYNEQFF.

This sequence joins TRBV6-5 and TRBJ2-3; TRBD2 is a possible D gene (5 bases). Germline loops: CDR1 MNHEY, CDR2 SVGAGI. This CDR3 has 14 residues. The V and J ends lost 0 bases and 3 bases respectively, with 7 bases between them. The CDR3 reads CASSYSPGTDTQYF. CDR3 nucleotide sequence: TGTGCCAGCAGTTACTCTCCGGGGACAGATACGCAGTATTTT.

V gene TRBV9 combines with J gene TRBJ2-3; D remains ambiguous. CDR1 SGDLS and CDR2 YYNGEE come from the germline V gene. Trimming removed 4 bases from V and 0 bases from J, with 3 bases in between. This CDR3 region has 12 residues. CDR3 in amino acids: CASSLSTDTQYF. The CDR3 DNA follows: TGTGCCAGCAGCCTAAGCACAGATACGCAGTATTTT.

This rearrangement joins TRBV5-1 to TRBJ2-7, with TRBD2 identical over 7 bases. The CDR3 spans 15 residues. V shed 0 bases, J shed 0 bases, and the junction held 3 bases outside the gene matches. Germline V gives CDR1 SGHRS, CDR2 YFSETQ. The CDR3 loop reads CASSLAASGSYEQYF. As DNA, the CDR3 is TGCGCCAGCAGCTTGGCGGCTAGCGGCTCCTACGAGCAGTACTTC.